This TCR beta chain was sequenced for a study of OX40 agonist ivuxolimab in advanced cancers. At the level of the study: Three patients got partial responses; one had hepatocellular carcinoma and two had cutaneous melanoma.

The assay was immunoSEQ multiplex PCR, and TCRdb's table has in-frame clones only and misses some. The sample contains about 54,000 clones, 80% to 90% of which appear only once. No patient had autoimmune disease or received systemic immunosuppression. Overall study findings and caveats: Those patients achieving a partial response at 0.1-3.0 mg/kg showed among the lowest clonal expansion. In general, CD8+ T cells held more expanded clones than CD4+ did, on average.

As for this clone: Its antigen is not identified.

This TCR was sampled from an adult with an advanced solid tumor such as melanoma, head and neck, liver or kidney cancer. The starting material was CD4+ or CD8+ T cells sorted from blood, obtained in a trial of the OX40 agonist ivuxolimab.

DNA for the CDR3: TGCAGCGTTGTTTCGAACGCAGGCTGGACTGAAGCTTTCTTT. As protein: CSVVSNAGWTEAFF. The chain uses TRBV29-1 and TRBJ1-1; D gene ambiguous. Germline V gives CDR1 SQVTM, CDR2 ANQGSEA. This CDR3 is built from 14 residues. Trimming pared 4 bases from V and 5 bases from J, leaving 17 bases between.